The 23 T cell receptor beta chains listed next were all sequenced from one sample in a study of beta chain features in type 1 diabetes. Isolated RNA was reverse transcribed in full, so expressed TCRB transcripts were sequenced. Repertoires were generated with immunoSEQ multiplex PCR, while TCRdb's copy carries only in-frame clones and drops some. The sample has about 44,000 clones, over 50% seen once; the top ten hold 2.1%. The sample taken for sequencing was Tregs from blood. Receptors were obtained from a woman aged 18 to 35 in good health.

The chain couples TRBV2 to TRBJ2-6; 8 bases are shared with TRBD2. This CDR3 is built from 14 residues. Trimming cost V 8 bases and J 2 bases; bases outside gene matches: 2. Germline V gene sequence: CDR1 SNHLY, CDR2 FYNNEI. The CDR3 loop reads CASLAGTGANVLTF. CDR3 sequence (DNA): TGTGCCAGCTTAGCGGGAACTGGGGCCAACGTCCTGACTTTC.

This chain joins TRBV14 and TRBJ1-2; 7 positions agree with TRBD1. This CDR3 comprises 14 residues. Germline values: CDR1 SGHDN, CDR2 FVKESK. V trimming: 0 bases; J trimming: 8 bases; junction bases outside the gene matches: 6. CDR3 DNA sequence: TGTGCCAGCAGCCAAGAGACAGGGAGTGACGGCTACACCTTC. Its translation: CASSQETGSDGYTF. Full variable domain (missing parts from reference TRBV14 and TRBJ1-2): EAGVTQFPSHSVIEKGQTVTLRCDPISGHDNLYWYRRVMGKEIKFLLHFVKESKQDESGMPNNRFLAERTGGTYSTLKVQPAELEDSGVYFCASSQETGSDGYTFGSGTRLTVV.

The chain uses TRBV6-5 and TRBJ1-2; D may be TRBD1 (6 bases). Germline-derived CDR1 and CDR2 are MNHEY and SVGAGI. The germline V and J ends were trimmed by 6 bases and 9 bases, with 14 bases remaining between them. The CDR3 has 12 residues. CDR3 in amino acids: CASSFDRRSYTF. The CDR3 DNA is TGTGCCAGCAGCTTCGACAGGAGGAGCTACACCTTC.

The rearrangement uses TRBV7-2 and TRBJ2-5; D may be TRBD2 (6 bases). The CDR3 length is 13 residues. The germline CDR1 and CDR2 sequences are SGHTA and FQGNSA. Deletions cut 6 bases from V and 4 bases from J, with 12 bases between. The CDR3 sequence: CASRGGSRETQYF. The CDR3, as DNA: TGTGCCAGCAGGGGGGGTTCTCGAGAGACCCAGTACTTC. The full variable domain, completed using reference TRBV7-2 and TRBJ2-5, is GAGVSQSPSNKVTEKGKDVELRCDPISGHTALYWYRQSLGQGLEFLIYFQGNSAPDKSGLPSDRFSAERTGGSVSTLTIQRTQQEDSAVYLCASRGGSRETQYFGPGTRLLVL.

The chain uses TRBV7-6 and TRBJ2-4; 11 nucleotides line up with TRBD1. The CDR3 has 15 residues. Germline V lookup: CDR1 SGHVS, CDR2 FNYEAQ. J was trimmed by 11 bases and V by 4 bases; bases with no gene match: 10. In DNA form, the CDR3 reads TGTGCCAGCAGCTCCCAACCGGGACAGGGGGATCTTCAGTACTTC. Its protein is CASSSQPGQGDLQYF.

The chain is built from TRBV7-2 and TRBJ2-2; D is possibly TRBD1 (6 bases). Per germline, CDR1 SGHTA and CDR2 FQGNSA. V gave up 4 bases and J gave up 5 bases, with 17 bases separating them. The CDR3 length is 16 residues. The CDR3 nucleotides are TGTGCCAGCAGCTCGCAGGGGTCTTCAACAACCGGGGAGCTGTTTTTT. Translating it yields CASSSQGSSTTGELFF.

This clone has just a few counts. This CDR3 reads CACMRTAYEQYF. CDR3 DNA sequence: TGTGCCTGTATGCGGACAGCCTACGAGCAGTACTTC. The genes are TRBV30 and TRBJ2-7, with a tentative D call TRBD1 (6 bases). With 6 bases removed from V and 2 bases from J, the gap between germline ends came to 11 bases. The germline V gene has CDR1 GTSNPN and CDR2 SVGIG (reference sequence). The CDR3 contains 12 residues.

The chain couples TRBV19 to TRBJ2-2; 10 nucleotides line up with TRBD1. The CDR3 has 16 residues. CDR1 LNHDA and CDR2 SQIVND come from the germline V gene (reference sequence). Trimming removed 3 bases from V and 4 bases from J; junction bases left unmatched: 5. In nucleotides, the CDR3 is TGTGCCAGTAGTATGCCGGGACAGGGGCGCACCGGGGAGCTGTTTTTT. This gives the protein CASSMPGQGRTGELFF.

This chain joins TRBV29-1 and TRBJ1-2, with 8 bases lining up with TRBD1. The CDR3 sequence is 15 residues long. Germline V gene lookup returns CDR1 SQVTM and CDR2 ANQGSEA. The V segment lost 6 bases and the J segment 4 bases; nucleotides outside the gene matches: 13. CDR3 sequence reads: CSVATQGDHSYGYTF. As DNA, the CDR3 is TGCAGCGTAGCTACACAGGGGGATCATAGCTATGGCTACACCTTC. Supplemented by reference TRBV29-1 and TRBJ1-2, the full variable domain reads SAVISQKPSRDICQRGTSLTIQCQVDSQVTMMFWYRQQPGQSLTLIATANQGSEATYESGFVIDKFPISRPNLTFSTLTVSNMSPEDSSIYLCSVATQGDHSYGYTFGSGTRLTVV.

The CDR3 here is CASSARRMGLAGVVDTQYF. The DNA for the CDR3 is TGTGCCAGCAGCGCCAGGCGTATGGGGCTAGCGGGAGTAGTGGATACGCAGTATTTT. This chain connects TRBV28 to TRBJ2-3, with 10 bases that match TRBD2. V lost 6 bases, J lost 6 bases, and 21 bases stayed unmatched. The CDR3 runs 19 residues. Germline loops: CDR1 MDHEN, CDR2 SYDVKM.

The chain links TRBV15 to TRBJ1-2; TRBD1 is a possible D gene (5 bases). The germline gives CDR1 LNHNV, CDR2 YYDKDF (reference sequence). Trimming cost V 0 bases and J 6 bases, with 17 bases left between them. The CDR3 runs 16 residues. CDR3 sequence: CATSRESRWGVNGYTF. CDR3 DNA sequence: TGTGCCACCAGCAGAGAGTCCCGGTGGGGGGTGAATGGCTACACCTTC.

The chain recombines TRBV6-5 with TRBJ2-3; the match to TRBD1 covers 8 bases. This CDR3 contains 15 residues. J was trimmed by 5 bases and V by 2 bases; bases with no gene match: 6. The V gene's germline CDR1 is MNHEY and CDR2 SVGAGI. Written as DNA, the CDR3 is TGTGCCAGCAGTTACAGACAGGGGATTGGAGATACGCAGTATTTT. This translates into CASSYRQGIGDTQYF.

This clone was counted a few times. In nucleotides, the CDR3 is TGTGCCTGGAGTGTACTGGGCGGGAGGAGAGAGACCCAGTACTTC. It is translated as CAWSVLGGRRETQYF. The chain has TRBV30 and TRBJ2-5; 8 bases are shared with TRBD2. The V segment lost 0 bases and the J segment 4 bases; nucleotides outside the gene matches: 7. This CDR3 is built from 15 residues. Germline loops: CDR1 GTSNPN, CDR2 SVGIG (reference sequence).

This clone was found a few times. V and J are TRBV28 and TRBJ2-1; TRBD2 matches 7 bases. The V and J ends lost 8 bases and 2 bases, in that order; junction bases with no gene match: 6. This CDR3 spans 14 amino acids. Germline CDR1 is MDHEN and CDR2 is SYDVKM. CDR3 sequence: CASQESGTYNEQFF. The DNA for the CDR3 is TGTGCCAGCCAAGAAAGCGGGACCTACAATGAGCAGTTCTTC.

This clone has a handful of counts. The gene calls are TRBV28 and TRBJ2-3; the D is unclear. CDR3 length: 15 amino acids. With 5 bases removed from V and 0 bases from J, the gap between germline ends came to 12 bases. Per the germline V gene, CDR1 is MDHEN and CDR2 is SYDVKM. The CDR3 sequence: CASSQTQTSTDTQYF. CDR3 nucleotides: TGTGCCAGCAGTCAGACGCAGACTAGCACAGATACGCAGTATTTT.

This clone was counted between two and nine times. The chain couples TRBV28 to TRBJ1-4, with a possible D match to TRBD1 (5 bases). Trimming took off 2 bases at V and 7 bases at J, with 20 bases between the two ends. Germline V gene sequence: CDR1 MDHEN, CDR2 SYDVKM. The CDR3 loop spans 17 amino acids. The CDR3 here is CASSLAPPGGGGEKLFF. CDR3 nucleotides: TGTGCCAGCAGTTTAGCCCCTCCCGGTGGGGGAGGTGAAAAACTGTTTTTT.

This chain joins TRBV15 and TRBJ1-1; D unresolved. This CDR3 has 13 amino acids. V lost 0 bases and J lost 7, with 9 bases in between. In germline, CDR1 is LNHNV, CDR2 YYDKDF (reference sequence). This CDR3 reads CATSRDHSGEAFF. CDR3 DNA: TGTGCCACCAGCAGAGATCACAGCGGTGAAGCTTTCTTT.

This CDR3 reads CASSSPRYRYEQYF. The CDR3 nucleotides read TGTGCCAGCAGTTCTCCTAGGTACCGATACGAGCAGTACTTC. J is TRBJ2-7 and V is TRBV28; D gene uncertain. This CDR3 spans 14 amino acids. The germline V and J ends were trimmed by 4 bases and 4 bases, with 14 bases remaining between them. Germline CDR1 reads MDHEN; CDR2 reads SYDVKM.

This chain links TRBV10-2 with TRBJ2-4; no clear D. The CDR3 loop spans 12 amino acids. Trimming left V 10 bases short and J 7 bases short, with 14 bases between. From germline, CDR1 is WSHSY and CDR2 SAAADI. CDR3 DNA sequence: TGCGCCACCAAAGACATTCAGAACATTCAGTACTTC. It encodes CATKDIQNIQYF.

In its sample, this clone was seen a few times. V is TRBV7-2 and J is TRBJ1-2; D is ambiguous. This CDR3 has 11 residues. Germline V gene data show CDR1 as SGHTA and CDR2 as FQGNSA. V gave up 2 bases and J gave up 7 bases, with 5 bases separating them. Here the CDR3 DNA reads TGTGCCAGCAGCTTATCCGGTGGCTACACCTTC. Its protein is CASSLSGGYTF.

The rearrangement links TRBV7-9 to TRBJ1-1, with D possibly being TRBD1 (6 bases). CDR3 size: 14 residues. V lost 9 bases, J lost 10 bases, and 24 bases lay in between. The germline gives CDR1 SEHNR, CDR2 FQNEAQ (reference sequence). CDR3 nucleotides: TGTGCCAGTAGGGGGGGGTCTCGAGGGGTCCGAGCTTTCTTT. This sequence encodes CASRGGSRGVRAFF. The whole variable domain, remainder taken from reference TRBV7-9 and TRBJ1-1, is DTGVSQNPRHKITKRGQNVTFRCDPISEHNRLYWYRQTLGQGPEFLTYFQNEAQLEKSRLLSDRFSAERPKGSFSTLEIQRTEQGDSAMYLCASRGGSRGVRAFFGQGTRLTVV.

The gene calls are TRBV6-1 and TRBJ1-2; the D gene is possibly TRBD1 (5 bases). CDR1 MNHNS and CDR2 SASEGT come from the germline V gene. V was clipped by 0 bases and J by 4 bases, with 18 bases between them. The CDR3 extends over 17 amino acids. CDR3 nucleotide sequence: TGTGCCAGCAGTGAAGCCTCGCAGGGCCCCAGGAGCTATGGCTACACCTTC. Translation: CASSEASQGPRSYGYTF.

This clone was observed a few times. J is TRBJ2-1 and V is TRBV27, with 11 bases identical to TRBD2. The germline CDR1 and CDR2 sequences are MNHEY and SMNVEV (reference sequence). The J segment lost 2 bases and the V segment lost 1 base, leaving 7 bases of the junction unmatched. This CDR3 is built from 18 residues. CDR3 coding DNA: TGTGCCAGCAGTTTATGGGCGCTAGCGGGAGGTGCCTACAATGAGCAGTTCTTC. Its protein product is CASSLWALAGGAYNEQFF.